This entry describes one T cell receptor (beta chain). Its specificity is unknown. This record comes from a study of radiation and T cells in renal cell carcinoma. Whole-study findings and limits: In blood, top tumor clones expanded by 2 weeks, shrinking by 4. No pretreatment tumor biopsies were available for baseline clonotypes.

Only in-frame clones appear in the TCRdb table, and some are missing; sequencing was by immunoSEQ multiplex PCR. This sample yields about 150,000 clones, of which less than 90% are seen a single time; approximately 4% belongs to the top ten. Time point of the sample: baseline pretreatment blood. Treatment defined: 15 Gy SBRT to primary tumor, nephrectomy 4 weeks later. In germline, CDR1 is MNHEY, CDR2 SMNVEV (reference sequence). The CDR3 sequence is 15 residues long. Trimming removed 5 bases at V and 1 base at J, with 15 bases between. The genes are TRBV27 and TRBJ2-7; D may correspond to TRBD1 or TRBD2 (5 bases each). The specimen comprised blood, sampled from a patient whose treatment included radiotherapy and nephrectomy. This sequence originates from an older woman with renal cell carcinoma. CDR3 in amino acids: CASSDTGTVSYEQYF. CDR3 nucleotides: TGTGCCAGCAGTGACACCGGGACGGTTTCCTACGAGCAGTACTTC.